The 15 T cell receptor beta chains below were found in one sample sequenced in a study of blood T cell repertoires in COVID-19. The method was immunoSEQ multiplex PCR; TCRdb's version includes in-frame clones alone and lacks a portion of them. Of approximately 100,000 clones in the sample, roughly 80% are singletons; the top ten hold roughly a tenth. Sequencing was carried out using peripheral blood. These receptors were obtained from a woman at least 80 years old with acute or convalescent COVID-19.

This clone was recorded a few times. This chain connects TRBV14 to TRBJ1-6; tentatively, D is TRBD1 (6 bases). Trimming removed 4 bases from V and 5 bases from J, with 9 bases in between. The CDR3 has 14 residues. The germline gives CDR1 SGHDN, CDR2 FVKESK. CDR3 DNA: TGTGCCAGCAGCCTGGACAGTAATAATTCACCCCTCCACTTT. This gives the protein CASSLDSNNSPLHF.

V and J are TRBV11-2 and TRBJ2-3; D unclear. Between the trimmed V and J ends, which lost 4 bases and 0 bases, there was a span of 14 bases. This CDR3 region has 16 residues. Germline lookup yields CDR1 SGHAT and CDR2 FQNNGV. The DNA of the CDR3 is TGTGCCAGCAGCTCACCAGGTTACCCTAGCACAGATACGCAGTATTTT. Its translation is CASSSPGYPSTDTQYF.

The V gene is TRBV27, the J gene TRBJ2-7, with D perhaps TRBD2 (5 bases). V was cut by 1 base and J by 6 bases, with 22 bases left in between. The CDR3 has 17 residues. Germline V gives CDR1 MNHEY, CDR2 SMNVEV (reference sequence). CDR3 protein: CASSLFAQGGRGVEQYF. DNA for the CDR3: TGTGCCAGCAGTTTATTCGCTCAAGGAGGCCGGGGAGTCGAGCAGTACTTC.

The chain employs TRBV19 and TRBJ1-1, with 11 bases fitting TRBD1. The V gene's germline CDR1 is LNHDA and CDR2 SQIVND (reference sequence). Trimming cost V 6 bases and J 5 bases; bases outside gene matches: 5. The CDR3 sequence is 14 residues long. The CDR3 is CASSRTGGRTEAFF. The CDR3 DNA sequence: TGTGCCAGTAGCAGGACAGGGGGCCGAACTGAAGCTTTCTTT.

V gene TRBV28 combines with J gene TRBJ2-1, with TRBD2 as a possible D gene (6 bases). CDR1 and CDR2 from the germline V gene are MDHEN and SYDVKM. The CDR3 is 18 amino acids. V dropped 6 bases and J dropped 3 bases, with 24 bases sitting between them. The CDR3 DNA is TGTGCCAGCAGCCCCCCTTTAGGGGCGGGGTCGAACTACAATGAGCAGTTCTTC. It yields the protein CASSPPLGAGSNYNEQFF.

This sequence joins TRBV3-1 (or the pseudogene TRBV3-2) and TRBJ2-2; 8 nucleotides line up with TRBD1. CDR1 LGHDT and CDR2 YNNKEL come from the germline V gene (reference sequence). CDR3 length equals 14 residues. The J segment lost 6 bases and the V segment lost 4 bases, leaving 4 bases of the junction unmatched. CDR3 coding DNA: TGTGCCAGCAGCCCGAGGGACAGGTCCGGGGAGCTGTTTTTT. It translates to CASSPRDRSGELFF.

The chain couples TRBV5-1 to TRBJ2-5, with 9 bases fitting TRBD1. The J segment lost 4 bases and the V segment lost 3 bases, leaving 7 bases of the junction unmatched. The CDR3 contains 15 residues. The germline V gene encodes CDR1 SGHRS and CDR2 YFSETQ. In DNA, the CDR3 is TGCGCCAGCAGCTCTCCGGGACAGGGTGTAGAGACCCAGTACTTC. This gives the protein CASSSPGQGVETQYF.

This rearrangement joins TRBV6-5 to TRBJ1-4, with 9 nucleotides matching TRBD1. Germline CDR1 reads MNHEY; CDR2 reads SVGAGI. J gave up 8 bases and V 5 bases, and 9 bases lay outside the gene matches. CDR3 length equals 15 residues. The CDR3 bases are TGTGCCAGCAGTCCAGCCGGGACAGGGTACGAAAAACTGTTTTTT. Translation: CASSPAGTGYEKLFF.

The V call is TRBV2, the J call TRBJ2-1, with a tentative D call TRBD2 (6 bases). Germline lookup yields CDR1 SNHLY and CDR2 FYNNEI. The CDR3 has 13 amino acids. Trimming shortened V by 7 bases and J by 7 bases, and 14 bases separated the two germline ends. As DNA, the CDR3 is TGTGCCAGCACCCCTAATGGGAGGAATGAGCAGTTCTTC. As protein: CASTPNGRNEQFF.

The chain recombines TRBV5-1 with TRBJ2-6, with 7 bases aligning to TRBD1. CDR3 size: 17 residues. The trim removed 0 bases at V and 2 bases at J, leaving 5 bases unmatched. Germline CDR1 and CDR2: SGHRS and YFSETQ. CDR3 sequence: CASSLVGQVTGANVLTF. The CDR3 DNA is TGCGCCAGCAGCTTGGTAGGACAGGTAACTGGGGCCAACGTCCTGACTTTC.

The V gene is TRBV7-2, the J gene TRBJ2-5; maybe TRBD2 (7 bases). There are 15 residues in the CDR3. Between the trimmed V and J ends, which lost 7 bases and 3 bases, there was a span of 18 bases. Germline lookup yields CDR1 SGHTA and CDR2 FQGNSA. The DNA of the CDR3 is TGTGCCAGCAAAGAGGGGGGGCTCAATAAAGAGACCCAGTACTTC. It is translated as CASKEGGLNKETQYF.

In this sample, this clone turned up a few times. The V gene is TRBV5-1, the J gene TRBJ2-2; 8 bases line up with TRBD1. The CDR3 has 15 residues. Germline CDR1 and CDR2: SGHRS and YFSETQ. Trimming cost V 4 bases and J 1 base; bases outside gene matches: 3. CDR3 nucleotides: TGCGCCAGCAGCCGGGGACAGGAGAACACCGGGGAGCTGTTTTTT. Its protein is CASSRGQENTGELFF.

The chain joins TRBV11-2 to TRBJ1-2; tentative D call: TRBD1 (6 bases). Germline V gives CDR1 SGHAT, CDR2 FQNNGV. Trimming pared 4 bases from V and 2 bases from J, leaving 17 bases between. This CDR3 contains 16 residues. The CDR3 loop is CASSYTSGTSNYGYTF. The DNA of the CDR3 is TGTGCCAGCAGCTACACCTCCGGGACATCCAACTATGGCTACACCTTC.

This sequence joins TRBV10-2 and TRBJ2-7, with TRBD2 identical over 9 bases. Trimming took 5 bases from V and 7 from J; bases not matched to a gene: 9. This CDR3 comprises 14 residues. Germline V gene data show CDR1 as WSHSY and CDR2 as SAAADI. CDR3 DNA: TGCGCCAGCAGTAATGGCGGGGGGGCGTTTGAGCAGTACTTC. Amino acids: CASSNGGGAFEQYF.

This clone appeared once. V is TRBV28 and J is TRBJ1-1, with 10 positions matching TRBD1. The V gene end was trimmed by 8 bases and the J gene end by 3 bases; junction bases not matched to a gene: 6. Germline V gives CDR1 MDHEN, CDR2 SYDVKM. CDR3 length equals 14 residues. The CDR3 DNA is TGTGCCAGCGGGCGACAGGGGGCGGACACTGAAGCTTTCTTT. Its translation is CASGRQGADTEAFF.